The next 11 T cell receptor beta chains were all read from a single sample in a study of human T cells and chemical hapten exposure. TCRdb passed the RACE reads through MiXCR, listing each CDR3 protein once. The data contain fewer than 150,000 distinct CDR3 sequences, around 13% of them singletons. Time point defined: patch test 1, 2 weeks after DPC sensitization. Noted treatment: therapeutic diphenylcyclopropenone sensitization with weekly scalp DPC. This specimen consisted of whole blood, obtained in connection with sensitization to the hapten diphenylcyclopropenone (DPC). The origin of the receptors is a man between 18 and 35 years old with alopecia areata. Some clones in this sample may be carry-over from other donors' samples.

V and J are TRBV9 and TRBJ1-2, with D hard to call. V lost 0 bases to trimming and J lost 6 bases, with 12 bases between them. Germline V gives CDR1 SGDLS, CDR2 YYNGEE. The CDR3 runs 14 residues. The CDR3 loop is CASSVEGMTNGYTF. CDR3 nucleotide sequence: TGTGCCAGCAGCGTAGAAGGAATGACAAATGGCTACACCTTC.

The chain joins TRBV5-5 to TRBJ1-1; TRBD1 agrees at 9 bases. Germline V gene lookup returns CDR1 SGHKS and CDR2 YYEKEE (reference sequence). V trimming: 3 bases; J trimming: 0 bases; junction bases outside the gene matches: 6. CDR3 length equals 16 residues. The CDR3 here is CASSSGTGQMNTEAFF. Here the CDR3 DNA reads TGTGCCAGCAGCTCAGGGACAGGGCAAATGAACACTGAAGCTTTCTTT.

The table lists this clonotype with many counts. The chain couples TRBV20-1 to TRBJ2-1, with D tentatively TRBD1 or TRBD2 (5 bases each). Germline V CDR1 and CDR2: DFQATT, SNEGSKA (reference sequence). The V gene lost 5 bases and the J gene lost 5 bases, with 16 bases spanning the gap. The CDR3 has 14 residues. The CDR3 reads CSAEGLSGHNEQFF. Written as DNA, the CDR3 is TGCAGTGCTGAGGGGTTGAGTGGGCACAATGAGCAGTTCTTC.

Ten or more counts support this clonotype. In nucleotides, the CDR3 is TGTGCCAGCAGCTTTTCCGGTACCGGGGAGCTGTTTTTT. Translating gives CASSFSGTGELFF. The chain links TRBV7-6 to TRBJ2-2, with D unresolved. Germline V gene data show CDR1 as SGHVS and CDR2 as FNYEAQ. The CDR3 consists of 13 residues. Trimming shortened V by 3 bases and J by 5 bases, and 7 bases separated the two germline ends.

Only a few counts were recorded for this clonotype. The V and J genes are TRBV29-1 and TRBJ1-3, with D unclear. CDR3 length: 12 residues. V dropped 7 bases and J dropped 0 bases, with 7 bases sitting between them. Per germline, CDR1 SQVTM and CDR2 ANQGSEA. The CDR3 reads CSARDSGNTIYF. The DNA of the CDR3 is TGCAGCGCTAGAGACTCTGGAAACACCATATATTTT.

In its sample, this clonotype was seen a few times. CDR3 residues: CATFPLGLQETQYF. For the CDR3, the DNA is TGTGCCACCTTCCCTCTGGGGCTCCAAGAGACCCAGTACTTC. This sequence joins TRBV7-9 and TRBJ2-5; D possibly corresponds to TRBD1 (5 bases). V gave up 10 bases and J gave up 1 base, with 16 bases separating them. The CDR3 sequence is 14 residues long. Per germline, CDR1 SEHNR and CDR2 FQNEAQ (reference sequence). The full variable domain, its missing parts supplied by reference TRBV7-9 and TRBJ2-5, is DTGVSQNPRHKITKRGQNVTFRCDPISEHNRLYWYRQTLGQGPEFLTYFQNEAQLEKSRLLSDRFSAERPKGSFSTLEIQRTEQGDSAMYLCATFPLGLQETQYFGPGTRLLVL.

In its sample, this clonotype was seen many times. V gene TRBV7-9 combines with J gene TRBJ2-3; D gene uncertain. V lost 1 base to trimming and J lost 2 bases, with 10 bases between them. This CDR3 has 15 residues. CDR1 and CDR2 (germline): SEHNR, FQNEAQ (reference sequence). The CDR3 region has the DNA TGTGCCAGCAGCTTAGGTAGGGCGCCCACAGATACGCAGTATTTT. This codes for CASSLGRAPTDTQYF. Looking up the rest from reference TRBV7-9 and TRBJ2-3 gives the full variable domain: DTGVSQNPRHKITKRGQNVTFRCDPISEHNRLYWYRQTLGQGPEFLTYFQNEAQLEKSRLLSDRFSAERPKGSFSTLEIQRTEQGDSAMYLCASSLGRAPTDTQYFGPGTRLTVL.

The rearrangement uses TRBV12-3 or TRBV12-4 and TRBJ2-2; D is possibly TRBD1 (5 bases). The CDR3 extends over 13 amino acids. Deletions cut 6 bases from V and 5 bases from J, with 10 bases between. CDR3 DNA sequence: TGTGCCAGCAGGGTACAGGAAACCGGGGAGCTGTTTTTT. It specifies CASRVQETGELFF.

The chain couples TRBV25-1 to TRBJ1-1; D is uncertain. With 5 bases removed from V and 6 bases from J, the gap between germline ends came to 10 bases. The germline V gene has CDR1 MGHDK and CDR2 SYGVNS. CDR3 length: 12 amino acids. The CDR3 DNA sequence: TGTGCCAGCAGTTGGGGAGTTGCTGAAGCTTTCTTT. Translating gives CASSWGVAEAFF.

The sample holds many counts of this clonotype. The rearrangement joins TRBV11-3 to TRBJ2-1, with D perhaps TRBD1 (5 bases). Trimming left V 4 bases short and J 2 bases short, with 18 bases between. The CDR3 length is 17 residues. Germline V gene lookup returns CDR1 SGHNT and CDR2 YENEEA. The CDR3 is CASSSSYSDSTYNEQFF. CDR3 DNA: TGTGCCAGCAGCTCCAGCTACAGTGACAGCACCTACAATGAGCAGTTCTTC.

This clonotype appeared a few times. The chain joins TRBV11-2 to TRBJ2-4; no definite D call. V shed 5 bases and J shed 2 bases, with 13 bases lying between them. The germline V gene has CDR1 SGHAT and CDR2 FQNNGV. The CDR3 covers 15 residues. CDR3 protein: CASSVGGFTKNIQYF. DNA for the CDR3: TGTGCCAGCAGCGTGGGCGGATTCACCAAAAACATTCAGTACTTC.